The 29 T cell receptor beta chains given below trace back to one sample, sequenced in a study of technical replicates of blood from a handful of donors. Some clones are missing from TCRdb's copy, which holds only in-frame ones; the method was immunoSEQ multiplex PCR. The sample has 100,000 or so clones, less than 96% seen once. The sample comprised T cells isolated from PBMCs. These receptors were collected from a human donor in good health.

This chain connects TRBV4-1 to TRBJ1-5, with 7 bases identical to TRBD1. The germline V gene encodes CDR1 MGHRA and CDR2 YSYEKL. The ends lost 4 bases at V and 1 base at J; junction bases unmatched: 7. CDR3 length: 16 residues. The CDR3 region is CASSLRQGLSNQPQHF. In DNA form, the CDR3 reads TGCGCCAGCAGCCTACGACAGGGCTTAAGCAATCAGCCCCAGCATTTT.

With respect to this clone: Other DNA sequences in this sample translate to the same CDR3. The CDR3 loop reads CASSLDRGISNTIYF. The CDR3 DNA follows: TGTGCCAGCAGTCTGGACAGGGGGATTTCGAACACCATATATTTT. The chain combines TRBV2 with TRBJ1-3; 10 bases are shared with TRBD1. Trimming removed 5 bases from V and 7 bases from J; junction bases left unmatched: 8. CDR3 length: 15 residues. CDR1 and CDR2 (germline): SNHLY, FYNNEI.

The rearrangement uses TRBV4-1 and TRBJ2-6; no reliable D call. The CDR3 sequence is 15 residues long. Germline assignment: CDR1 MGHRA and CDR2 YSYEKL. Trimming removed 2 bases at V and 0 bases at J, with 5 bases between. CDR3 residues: CASSQIHSGANVLTF. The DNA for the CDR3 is TGCGCCAGCAGCCAAATCCACTCTGGGGCCAACGTCCTGACTTTC.

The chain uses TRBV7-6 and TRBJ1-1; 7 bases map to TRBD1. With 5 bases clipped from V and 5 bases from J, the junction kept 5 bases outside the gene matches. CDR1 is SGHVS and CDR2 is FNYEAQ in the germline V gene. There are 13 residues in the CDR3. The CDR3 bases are TGTGCCAGCAGCGGACAGGAGGGGACTGAAGCTTTCTTT. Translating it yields CASSGQEGTEAFF.

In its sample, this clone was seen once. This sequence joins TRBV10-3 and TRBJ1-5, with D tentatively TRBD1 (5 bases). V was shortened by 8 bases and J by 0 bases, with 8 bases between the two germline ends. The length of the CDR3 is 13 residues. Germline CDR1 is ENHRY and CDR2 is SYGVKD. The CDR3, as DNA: TGTGCCATCGGGGCTTATAGCAATCAGCCCCAGCATTTT. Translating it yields CAIGAYSNQPQHF.

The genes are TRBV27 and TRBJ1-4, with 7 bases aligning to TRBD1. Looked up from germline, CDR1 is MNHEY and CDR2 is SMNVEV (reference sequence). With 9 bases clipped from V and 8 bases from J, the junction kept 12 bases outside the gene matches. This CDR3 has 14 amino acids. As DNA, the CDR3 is TGTGCCAGTAAAAACAGGGGCAGGTCGGAAAAACTGTTTTTT. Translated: CASKNRGRSEKLFF. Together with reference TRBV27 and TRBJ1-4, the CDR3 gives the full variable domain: EAQVTQNPRYLITVTGKKLTVTCSQNMNHEYMSWYRQDPGLGLRQIYYSMNVEVTDKGDVPEGYKVSRKEKRNFPLILESPSPNQTSLYFCASKNRGRSEKLFFGSGTQLSVL.

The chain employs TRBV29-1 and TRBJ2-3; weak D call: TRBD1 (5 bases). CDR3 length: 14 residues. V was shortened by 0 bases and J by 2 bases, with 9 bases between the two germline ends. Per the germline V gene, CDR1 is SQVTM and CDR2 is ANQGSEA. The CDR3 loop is CSVEDDSNTDTQYF. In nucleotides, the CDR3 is TGCAGCGTTGAAGATGACAGCAACACAGATACGCAGTATTTT.

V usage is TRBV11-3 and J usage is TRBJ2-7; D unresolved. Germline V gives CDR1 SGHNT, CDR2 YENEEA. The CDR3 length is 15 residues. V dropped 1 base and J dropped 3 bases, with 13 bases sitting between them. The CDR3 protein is CASSLVSRPNYEQYF. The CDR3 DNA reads TGTGCCAGCAGCTTAGTTTCCAGGCCCAACTACGAGCAGTACTTC.

The CDR3 loop reads CASNRGPGETQYF. For the CDR3, the DNA is TGTGCCAGTAACAGGGGCCCGGGGGAGACCCAGTACTTC. The chain has TRBV2 and TRBJ2-5; 7 nucleotides line up with TRBD1. Germline V gene sequence: CDR1 SNHLY, CDR2 FYNNEI. This CDR3 is 13 amino acids long. The V and J ends lost 9 bases and 5 bases, in that order; junction bases with no gene match: 9.

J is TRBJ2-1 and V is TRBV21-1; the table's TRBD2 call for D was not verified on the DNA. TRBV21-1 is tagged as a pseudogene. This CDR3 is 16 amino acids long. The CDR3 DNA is TGTGCCAGCAGCTCTAGGACCGGGACTAGTGACCATGAGCAGTTCTTC. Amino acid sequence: CASSSRTGTSDHEQFF.

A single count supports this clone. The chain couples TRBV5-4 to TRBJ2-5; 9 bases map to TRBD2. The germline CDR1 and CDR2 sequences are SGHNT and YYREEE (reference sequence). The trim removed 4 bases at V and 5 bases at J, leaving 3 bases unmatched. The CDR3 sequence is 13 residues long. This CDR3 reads CASSRLADETQYF. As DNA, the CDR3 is TGTGCCAGCAGCAGACTAGCGGACGAGACCCAGTACTTC. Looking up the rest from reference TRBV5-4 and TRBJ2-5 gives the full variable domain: ETGVTQSPTHLIKTRGQQVTLRCSSQSGHNTVSWYQQALGQGPQFIFQYYREEENGRGNFPPRFSGLQFPNYSSELNVNALELDDSALYLCASSRLADETQYFGPGTRLLVL.

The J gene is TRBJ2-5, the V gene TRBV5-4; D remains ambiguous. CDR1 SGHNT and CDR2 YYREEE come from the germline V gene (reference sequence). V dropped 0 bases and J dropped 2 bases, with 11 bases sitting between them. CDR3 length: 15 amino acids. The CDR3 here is CASSLAPAVQETQYF. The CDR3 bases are TGTGCCAGCAGCTTGGCGCCGGCGGTACAAGAGACCCAGTACTTC.

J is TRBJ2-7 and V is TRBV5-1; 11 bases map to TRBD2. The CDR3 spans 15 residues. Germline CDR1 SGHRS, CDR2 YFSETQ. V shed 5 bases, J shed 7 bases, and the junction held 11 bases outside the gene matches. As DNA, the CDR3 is TGCGCCAGCAGGATAGTGCTAGCGGGAGGTGGGGAGCAGTACTTC. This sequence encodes CASRIVLAGGGEQYF.

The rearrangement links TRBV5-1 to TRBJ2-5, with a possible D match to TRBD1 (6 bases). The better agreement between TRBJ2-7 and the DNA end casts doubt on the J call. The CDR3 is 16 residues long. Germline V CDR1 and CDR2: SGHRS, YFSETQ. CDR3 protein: CASSLGYRELSHEQYF. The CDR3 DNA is TGCGCCAGCAGCTTGGGCTACAGGGAGCTCTCTCACGAGCAGTACTTC.

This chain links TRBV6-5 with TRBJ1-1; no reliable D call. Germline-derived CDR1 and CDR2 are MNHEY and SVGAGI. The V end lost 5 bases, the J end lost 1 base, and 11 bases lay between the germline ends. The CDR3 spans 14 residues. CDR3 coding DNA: TGTGCCAGCAGTATTGGACGGGGGAACACTGAAGCTTTCTTT. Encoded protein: CASSIGRGNTEAFF.

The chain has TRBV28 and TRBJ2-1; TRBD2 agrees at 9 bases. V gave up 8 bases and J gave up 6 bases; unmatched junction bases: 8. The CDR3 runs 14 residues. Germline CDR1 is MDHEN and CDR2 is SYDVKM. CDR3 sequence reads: CASSSSGKVNEQFF. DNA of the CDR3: TGTGCCAGCTCGTCTAGCGGGAAGGTCAATGAGCAGTTCTTC.

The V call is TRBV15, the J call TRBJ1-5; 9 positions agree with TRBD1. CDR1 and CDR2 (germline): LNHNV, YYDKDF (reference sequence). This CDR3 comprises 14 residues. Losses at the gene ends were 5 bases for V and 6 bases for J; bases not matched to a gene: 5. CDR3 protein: CATSPDRGSQPQHF. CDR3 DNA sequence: TGTGCCACCAGCCCCGACAGGGGGAGTCAGCCCCAGCATTTT.

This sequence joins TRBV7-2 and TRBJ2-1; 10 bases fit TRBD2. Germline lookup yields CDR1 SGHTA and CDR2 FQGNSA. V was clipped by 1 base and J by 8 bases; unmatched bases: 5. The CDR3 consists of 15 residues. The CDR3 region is CASSLEELAGYEQFF. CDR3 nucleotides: TGTGCCAGCAGCTTAGAAGAACTAGCGGGGTATGAGCAGTTCTTC. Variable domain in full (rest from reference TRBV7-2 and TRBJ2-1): GAGVSQSPSNKVTEKGKDVELRCDPISGHTALYWYRQSLGQGLEFLIYFQGNSAPDKSGLPSDRFSAERTGGSVSTLTIQRTQQEDSAVYLCASSLEELAGYEQFFGPGTRLTVL.

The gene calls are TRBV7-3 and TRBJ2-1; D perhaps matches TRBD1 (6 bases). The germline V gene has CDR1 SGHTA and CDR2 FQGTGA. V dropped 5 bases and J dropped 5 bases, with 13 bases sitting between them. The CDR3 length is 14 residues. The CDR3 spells CASSLRGKDNEQFF. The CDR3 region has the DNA TGTGCCAGCAGCCTTAGGGGGAAAGACAATGAGCAGTTCTTC.

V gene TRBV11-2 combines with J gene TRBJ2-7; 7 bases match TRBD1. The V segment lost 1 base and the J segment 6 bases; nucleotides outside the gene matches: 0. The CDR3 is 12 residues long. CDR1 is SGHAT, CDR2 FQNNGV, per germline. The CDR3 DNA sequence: TGTGCCAGCAGCTTAGGGGACAGCGAGCAGTACTTC. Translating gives CASSLGDSEQYF.

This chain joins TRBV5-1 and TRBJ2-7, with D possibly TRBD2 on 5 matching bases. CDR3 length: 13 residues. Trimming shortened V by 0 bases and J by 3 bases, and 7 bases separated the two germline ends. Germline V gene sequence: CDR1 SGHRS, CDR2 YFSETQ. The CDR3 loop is CASSLARDYEQYF. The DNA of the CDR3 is TGCGCCAGCAGCTTGGCCCGGGACTACGAGCAGTACTTC.

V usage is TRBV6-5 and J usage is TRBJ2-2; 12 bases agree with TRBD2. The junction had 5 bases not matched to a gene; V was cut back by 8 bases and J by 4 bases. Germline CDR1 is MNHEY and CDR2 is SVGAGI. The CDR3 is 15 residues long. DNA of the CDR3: TGTGCCAGCGGGGGACTAGCGGGCTTCACCGGGGAGCTGTTTTTT. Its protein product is CASGGLAGFTGELFF.

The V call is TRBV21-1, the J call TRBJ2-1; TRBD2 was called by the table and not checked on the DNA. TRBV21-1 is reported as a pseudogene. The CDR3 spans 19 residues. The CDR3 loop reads CASSKKGTSGNHSYNEQFF. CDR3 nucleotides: TGTGCCAGCAGCAAAAAAGGGACTAGCGGGAATCATTCCTACAATGAGCAGTTCTTC.

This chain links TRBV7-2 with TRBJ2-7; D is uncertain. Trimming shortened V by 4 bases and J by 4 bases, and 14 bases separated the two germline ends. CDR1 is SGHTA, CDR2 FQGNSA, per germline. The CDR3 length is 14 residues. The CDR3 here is CASSSSFVSYEQYF. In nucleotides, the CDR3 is TGTGCCAGCAGCTCCAGTTTCGTATCTTACGAGCAGTACTTC.

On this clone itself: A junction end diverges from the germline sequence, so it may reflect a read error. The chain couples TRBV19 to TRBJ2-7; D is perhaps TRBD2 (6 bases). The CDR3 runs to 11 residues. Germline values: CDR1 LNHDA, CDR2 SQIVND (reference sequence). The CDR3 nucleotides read TGTGCCAGTAGTAATCGGGCGGGATTGAACTTC. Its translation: CASSNRAGLNF.

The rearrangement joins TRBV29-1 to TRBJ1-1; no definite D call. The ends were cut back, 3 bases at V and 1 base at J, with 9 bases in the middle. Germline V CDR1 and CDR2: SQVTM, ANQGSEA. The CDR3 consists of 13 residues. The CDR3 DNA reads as TGCAGCGTTGAGGAGGGATCGAACACTGAAGCTTTCTTT. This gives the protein CSVEEGSNTEAFF.

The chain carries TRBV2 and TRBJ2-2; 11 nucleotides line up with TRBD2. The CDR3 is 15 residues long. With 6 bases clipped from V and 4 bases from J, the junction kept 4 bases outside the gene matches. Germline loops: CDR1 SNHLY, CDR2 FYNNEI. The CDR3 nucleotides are TGTGCCAGCAGCGGTAGCGGGAGGGGCACCGGGGAGCTGTTTTTT. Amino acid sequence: CASSGSGRGTGELFF.

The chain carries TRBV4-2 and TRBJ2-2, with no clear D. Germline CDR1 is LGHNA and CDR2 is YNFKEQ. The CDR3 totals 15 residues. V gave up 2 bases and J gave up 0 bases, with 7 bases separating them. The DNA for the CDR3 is TGTGCCAGCAGCCAACGGTTAACGAACACCGGGGAGCTGTTTTTT. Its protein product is CASSQRLTNTGELFF.

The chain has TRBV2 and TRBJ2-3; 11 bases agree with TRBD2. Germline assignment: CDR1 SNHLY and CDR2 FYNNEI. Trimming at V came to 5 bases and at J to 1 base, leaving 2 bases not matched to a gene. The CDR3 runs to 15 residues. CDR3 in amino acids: CASSKLAGGTDTQYF. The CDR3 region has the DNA TGTGCCAGCAGTAAACTAGCGGGAGGCACAGATACGCAGTATTTT.